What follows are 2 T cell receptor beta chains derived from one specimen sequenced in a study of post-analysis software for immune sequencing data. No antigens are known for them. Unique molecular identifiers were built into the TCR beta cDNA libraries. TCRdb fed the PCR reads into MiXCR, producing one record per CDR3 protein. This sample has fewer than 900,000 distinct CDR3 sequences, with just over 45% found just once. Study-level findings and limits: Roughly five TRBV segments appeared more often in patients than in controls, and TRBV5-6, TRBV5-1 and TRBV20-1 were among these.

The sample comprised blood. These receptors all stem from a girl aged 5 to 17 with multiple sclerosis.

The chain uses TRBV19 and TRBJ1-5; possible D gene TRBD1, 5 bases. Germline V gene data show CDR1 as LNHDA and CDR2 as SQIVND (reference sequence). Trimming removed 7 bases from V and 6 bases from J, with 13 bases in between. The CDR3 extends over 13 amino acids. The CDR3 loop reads CASKRAGSQPQHF. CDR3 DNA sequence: TGTGCCAGTAAGCGGGCAGGGAGTCAGCCCCAGCATTTT.

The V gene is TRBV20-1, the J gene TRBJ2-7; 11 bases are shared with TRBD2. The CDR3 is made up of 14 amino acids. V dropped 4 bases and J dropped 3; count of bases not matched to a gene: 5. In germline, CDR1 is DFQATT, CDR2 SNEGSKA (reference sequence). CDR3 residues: CSAKSLAGGYEQYF. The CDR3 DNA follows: TGCAGTGCTAAGTCCCTAGCGGGAGGCTACGAGCAGTACTTC.